This is a list of T cell receptor beta chains from one sample in a study of T cells in Graves' hyperthyroidism and ophthalmopathy. TCRdb re-analysed the multiplex PCR reads in MiXCR, keeping a single row per CDR3 protein. The table has 300,000 to 400,000 distinct CDR3 sequences, around 13% seen once. The sample was blood. These receptors were collected from a woman aged 55-70 years with Graves' hyperthyroidism. CDR3s include the opening cysteine and the closing phenylalanine or tryptophan. D genes are given only for firm matches. The size entry is marked missing in some rows and otherwise reads once, few, many or a size class.

clone_size: many; d_call: -; j_call: TRBJ2-7; v_call: TRBV28; cdr3_length: 14; cdr3_nt: TGTGCCAGCAGCCGGGACGTTAGCTCCTACGAGCAGTACTTC; cdr3_aa: CASSRDVSSYEQYF
clone_size: many; d_call: -; j_call: TRBJ2-2; v_call: TRBV20-1; cdr3_length: 14; cdr3_nt: TGCAGTGCTAGAGATCAGGCCTTCACCGGGGAGCTGTTTTTT; cdr3_aa: CSARDQAFTGELFF
clone_size: many; d_call: -; j_call: TRBJ2-5; v_call: TRBV7-9; cdr3_length: 13; cdr3_nt: TGTGCCAGCAGCCAGACGGGGGCGGCGACCCAGTACTTC; cdr3_aa: CASSQTGAATQYF
clone_size: many; d_call: TRBD2; j_call: TRBJ2-7; v_call: TRBV12-3/TRBV12-4; cdr3_length: 15; cdr3_nt: TGTGCCAGCGGCAGACTAGCCCGAGCACCCTACGAGCAGTACTTC; cdr3_aa: CASGRLARAPYEQYF
clone_size: -; d_call: TRBD1; j_call: TRBJ1-2; v_call: TRBV12-3/TRBV12-4; cdr3_length: 14; cdr3_nt: TGTGCCAGCAGCGGGACAGGGGGCTCCTCTGGCTACACCTTC; cdr3_aa: CASSGTGGSSGYTF
clone_size: many; d_call: -; j_call: TRBJ2-7; v_call: TRBV10-2; cdr3_length: 13; cdr3_nt: TGCGCCAGCAGTGTAGAGAGCAGCCCCGAGCAGTACTTC; cdr3_aa: CASSVESSPEQYF
clone_size: many; d_call: TRBD2; j_call: TRBJ2-7; v_call: TRBV20-1; cdr3_length: 13; cdr3_nt: TGCAGTGCCTTACCGAGCGGGATTGGCGAGCAGTACTTC; cdr3_aa: CSALPSGIGEQYF
clone_size: -; d_call: -; j_call: TRBJ2-1; v_call: TRBV6-5; cdr3_length: 17; cdr3_nt: TGTGCCAGCAGTTACTCGTTCTCCGGCGGCTTATACAATGAGCAGTTCTTC; cdr3_aa: CASSYSFSGGLYNEQFF
clone_size: many; d_call: -; j_call: TRBJ2-3; v_call: TRBV5-4; cdr3_length: 16; cdr3_nt: TGTGCCAGCAGCCCCAGCGCAGGGGTAGGGTCGGATACGCAGTATTTT; cdr3_aa: CASSPSAGVGSDTQYF
clone_size: once; d_call: -; j_call: TRBJ2-6; v_call: TRBV20-1; cdr3_length: 16; cdr3_nt: TGCAGTGCTAGGGGGACGGGAAGCTCTGGGGCCAACGTCCTGACTTTC; cdr3_aa: CSARGTGSSGANVLTF
clone_size: few; d_call: -; j_call: TRBJ1-5; v_call: TRBV10-2; cdr3_length: 15; cdr3_nt: TGCGCCAGCAGTGATGGGGGATCAGGCAATCAGCCCCAGCATTTT; cdr3_aa: CASSDGGSGNQPQHF
clone_size: many; d_call: TRBD2; j_call: TRBJ2-1; v_call: TRBV5-1; cdr3_length: 16; cdr3_nt: TGCGCCAGCAGCTTGGGGCTAGCGGGAGGGCTCTATGAGCAGTTCTTC; cdr3_aa: CASSLGLAGGLYEQFF
clone_size: few; d_call: -; j_call: TRBJ2-1; v_call: TRBV25-1; cdr3_length: 14; cdr3_nt: TGTGCCAGCAGTGCAGAGACAGTTTACAATGAGCAGTTCTTC; cdr3_aa: CASSAETVYNEQFF
clone_size: few; d_call: -; j_call: TRBJ1-3; v_call: TRBV9; cdr3_length: 15; cdr3_nt: TGTGCCAGCAGCGTAGGGGACGGCTCGGGAAACACCATATATTTT; cdr3_aa: CASSVGDGSGNTIYF
clone_size: few; d_call: -; j_call: TRBJ2-2; v_call: TRBV29-1; cdr3_length: 14; cdr3_nt: TGCAGCGTTTTGGGGCGGGGGAACACCGGGGAGCTGTTTTTT; cdr3_aa: CSVLGRGNTGELFF
clone_size: many; d_call: -; j_call: TRBJ1-1; v_call: TRBV12-3/TRBV12-4; cdr3_length: 12; cdr3_nt: TGTGCCAGCAGTTTACGCAGGCTTGAAGCTTTCTTT; cdr3_aa: CASSLRRLEAFF
clone_size: many; d_call: -; j_call: TRBJ1-6; v_call: TRBV28; cdr3_length: 15; cdr3_nt: TGTGCCAGCAGCCAGCCGCACAAGAATAATTCACCCCTCCACTTT; cdr3_aa: CASSQPHKNNSPLHF
clone_size: -; d_call: -; j_call: TRBJ1-5; v_call: TRBV19; cdr3_length: 15; cdr3_nt: TGTGCCAGTAGTATCTCAGGGTTCGGCAATCAGCCCCAGCATTTT; cdr3_aa: CASSISGFGNQPQHF
clone_size: -; d_call: TRBD2; j_call: TRBJ2-7; v_call: TRBV4-2; cdr3_length: 15; cdr3_nt: TGTGCCAGCAGCCAAGAAAGCGGGAGCTCCTACGAGCAGTACTTC; cdr3_aa: CASSQESGSSYEQYF
clone_size: many; d_call: -; j_call: TRBJ2-7; v_call: TRBV27; cdr3_length: 14; cdr3_nt: TGTGCCAGCGGCCCGACTAGTACTTTGTACGAGCAGTACTTC; cdr3_aa: CASGPTSTLYEQYF
clone_size: many; d_call: -; j_call: TRBJ1-2; v_call: TRBV2; cdr3_length: 11; cdr3_nt: TGTGCCAGCCGCGGAGGGTATGGCTACACCTTC; cdr3_aa: CASRGGYGYTF
clone_size: -; d_call: -; j_call: TRBJ2-7; v_call: TRBV3-1; cdr3_length: 16; cdr3_nt: TGTGCCAGCAGCCAACCAGCCGCAGGGCCCTCCTACGAGCAGTACTTC; cdr3_aa: CASSQPAAGPSYEQYF
clone_size: -; d_call: -; j_call: TRBJ1-5; v_call: TRBV19; cdr3_length: 13; cdr3_nt: TGTGCCAGTAAACCCACAGGCTACCAGCCCCAGCATTTT; cdr3_aa: CASKPTGYQPQHF
clone_size: many; d_call: -; j_call: TRBJ2-1; v_call: TRBV18; cdr3_length: 14; cdr3_nt: TGTGCCAGCTCACCACATGGAGGGGTCAATGAGCAGTTCTTC; cdr3_aa: CASSPHGGVNEQFF
clone_size: -; d_call: -; j_call: TRBJ2-4; v_call: TRBV5-1; cdr3_length: 14; cdr3_nt: TGCGCCAGCAGCTTGGGGGGGCCCAAAAACATTCAGTACTTC; cdr3_aa: CASSLGGPKNIQYF
clone_size: -; d_call: -; j_call: TRBJ2-1; v_call: TRBV5-5; cdr3_length: 13; cdr3_nt: TGTGCCAGCAGCAGCGTAAACCGCCATGAGCAGTTCTTC; cdr3_aa: CASSSVNRHEQFF
clone_size: -; d_call: -; j_call: TRBJ2-1; v_call: TRBV20-1; cdr3_length: 14; cdr3_nt: TGCAGTGCTAGTAGCCCGCCAGCCTACAGTGAGCAGTTCTTC; cdr3_aa: CSASSPPAYSEQFF
clone_size: -; d_call: TRBD2; j_call: TRBJ2-1; v_call: TRBV27; cdr3_length: 15; cdr3_nt: TGTGCCAGCAGTTTAGCGGGAGGGCCGGGCAATGAGCAGTTCTTC; cdr3_aa: CASSLAGGPGNEQFF
clone_size: many; d_call: TRBD1; j_call: TRBJ2-5; v_call: TRBV20-1; cdr3_length: 15; cdr3_nt: TGCAGTGCTAATGAACAGGGGGGATTGACGGAGACCCAGTACTTC; cdr3_aa: CSANEQGGLTETQYF
clone_size: many; d_call: -; j_call: TRBJ2-1; v_call: TRBV10-3; cdr3_length: 12; cdr3_nt: TGTGCCATCAGTGACCCTGACAATGAGCAGTTCTTC; cdr3_aa: CAISDPDNEQFF
clone_size: few; d_call: -; j_call: TRBJ2-5; v_call: TRBV4-1; cdr3_length: 16; cdr3_nt: TGCGCCAGCAGCCGTGGGCTTGGGGGGAAGGCGGGGACCCAGTACTTC; cdr3_aa: CASSRGLGGKAGTQYF
clone_size: -; d_call: -; j_call: TRBJ2-7; v_call: TRBV2; cdr3_length: 16; cdr3_nt: TGTGCCAGCAGAAGTGGACTCGCCCCACCCAAATACGAGCAGTACTTC; cdr3_aa: CASRSGLAPPKYEQYF
clone_size: -; d_call: -; j_call: TRBJ2-5; v_call: TRBV28; cdr3_length: 14; cdr3_nt: TGTGCCAGCAGTTCCACCCCAGCGGCAGAGACCCAGTACTTC; cdr3_aa: CASSSTPAAETQYF
clone_size: many; d_call: TRBD2; j_call: TRBJ2-1; v_call: TRBV7-3; cdr3_length: 15; cdr3_nt: TGTGCCAGCAGCCCATATAGCGGGGCTGACAATGAGCAGTTCTTC; cdr3_aa: CASSPYSGADNEQFF
clone_size: many; d_call: TRBD2; j_call: TRBJ2-5; v_call: TRBV13; cdr3_length: 16; cdr3_nt: TGTGCCAGCAGCTTAGTCAGCGGGACCCCGGGGGAGACCCAGTACTTC; cdr3_aa: CASSLVSGTPGETQYF
clone_size: many; d_call: -; j_call: TRBJ2-5; v_call: TRBV5-1; cdr3_length: 16; cdr3_nt: TGCGCCAGCAGCTTGGGGATAAGGACAACTCAAGAGACCCAGTACTTC; cdr3_aa: CASSLGIRTTQETQYF
clone_size: many; d_call: -; j_call: TRBJ1-2; v_call: TRBV2; cdr3_length: 14; cdr3_nt: TGTGCCAGCAGTGAAGCGCTTGGGGCCTCTGGCTACACCTTC; cdr3_aa: CASSEALGASGYTF
clone_size: -; d_call: TRBD2; j_call: TRBJ2-5; v_call: TRBV11-1; cdr3_length: 15; cdr3_nt: TGTGCCAGCAGCTTTTCTAGCGGGGCCCAAGAGACCCAGTACTTC; cdr3_aa: CASSFSSGAQETQYF
clone_size: many; d_call: TRBD2; j_call: TRBJ2-5; v_call: TRBV20-1; cdr3_length: 15; cdr3_nt: TGCAGTGCTAGAGTTCCTCTAGCGGGAGAAGAGACCCAGTACTTC; cdr3_aa: CSARVPLAGEETQYF
clone_size: many; d_call: -; j_call: TRBJ2-1; v_call: TRBV12-3/TRBV12-4; cdr3_length: 11; cdr3_nt: TGTGCCAGCAGGGACTACAATGAGCAGTTCTTC; cdr3_aa: CASRDYNEQFF
clone_size: few; d_call: -; j_call: TRBJ2-1; v_call: TRBV29-1; cdr3_length: 14; cdr3_nt: TGCAGCGTTGCGGTCGGACAGTCGGTTTCCGAGCAGTTCTTC; cdr3_aa: CSVAVGQSVSEQFF
clone_size: many; d_call: -; j_call: TRBJ2-7; v_call: TRBV12-3/TRBV12-4; cdr3_length: 15; cdr3_nt: TGTGCCAGCGGGGGAGGGGACATTCAACGGGTCGAGCAGTACTTC; cdr3_aa: CASGGGDIQRVEQYF
clone_size: few; d_call: TRBD2; j_call: TRBJ2-1; v_call: TRBV5-1; cdr3_length: 15; cdr3_nt: TGCGCCAGCAGCTTGAGACTAGCGGGAGCCAATGAGCAGTTCTTC; cdr3_aa: CASSLRLAGANEQFF
clone_size: few; d_call: -; j_call: TRBJ2-5; v_call: TRBV10-3; cdr3_length: 14; cdr3_nt: TGTGCCATTGCCCGGGACACAAGGGCTGAGACCCAGTACTTC; cdr3_aa: CAIARDTRAETQYF
clone_size: many; d_call: -; j_call: TRBJ2-2; v_call: TRBV28; cdr3_length: 18; cdr3_nt: TGTGCCAGCAGTTTACCAGGTCGCCCAGGGCGAAACACCGGGGAGCTGTTTTTT; cdr3_aa: CASSLPGRPGRNTGELFF
clone_size: many; d_call: -; j_call: TRBJ2-1; v_call: TRBV6-2/TRBV6-3; cdr3_length: 12; cdr3_nt: TGTGCCAGCAGTGACCCACAGCGAGCGCAGTTCTTC; cdr3_aa: CASSDPQRAQFF
clone_size: -; d_call: -; j_call: TRBJ2-3; v_call: TRBV20-1; cdr3_length: 17; cdr3_nt: TGCAGTGCTAGTCGCCAAGGGGGGGGGTTCGGCACAGATACGCAGTATTTT; cdr3_aa: CSASRQGGGFGTDTQYF
clone_size: many; d_call: TRBD2; j_call: TRBJ2-3; v_call: TRBV20-1; cdr3_length: 17; cdr3_nt: TGCAGTGCTAGAGCACCTAGCGGGACCGGTTCCCCAGATACGCAGTATTTT; cdr3_aa: CSARAPSGTGSPDTQYF
clone_size: -; d_call: TRBD2; j_call: TRBJ2-1; v_call: TRBV6-1; cdr3_length: 16; cdr3_nt: TGTGCCAGCAGGGAGGGACTAGCGGGAGTTTACAATGAGCAGTTCTTC; cdr3_aa: CASREGLAGVYNEQFF
clone_size: many; d_call: -; j_call: TRBJ2-3; v_call: TRBV28; cdr3_length: 15; cdr3_nt: TGTGCCAGCAGTCAAGGACACGACCCAGCAGATACGCAGTATTTT; cdr3_aa: CASSQGHDPADTQYF
clone_size: many; d_call: TRBD2; j_call: TRBJ2-3; v_call: TRBV28; cdr3_length: 16; cdr3_nt: TGTGCCAGCAGTACTTCTAGCGGGAGTTTCCCAGATACGCAGTATTTT; cdr3_aa: CASSTSSGSFPDTQYF
clone_size: few; d_call: -; j_call: TRBJ2-2; v_call: TRBV28; cdr3_length: 13; cdr3_nt: TGTGCCACCCGGGAAGCGAACACCGGGGAGCTGTTTTTT; cdr3_aa: CATREANTGELFF